The clone carrying this T cell receptor (beta chain) was seen once. Its antigen is as yet unknown. Germline CDR1 is SGHNT and CDR2 is YYREEE (reference sequence). Trimming removed 6 bases at V and 8 bases at J, with 21 bases between. The CDR3 contains 15 residues. This entry comes from a study of Tregs in tolerant kidney transplant recipients. Study-wide results and limits: Biological reproducibility was not directly addressed in this study.

Libraries were prepared by immunoSEQ multiplex PCR; TCRdb keeps only in-frame clonotypes and omits some of them. Of 90,000 to 150,000 clones listed, roughly 93% are singletons. This TCR was sampled from a human donor in good health. This chain joins TRBV5-4 and TRBJ1-3; possible D gene TRBD1, 5 bases. The material sequenced was CD4+ T cells from blood. The CDR3 DNA sequence: TGTGCCAGCAACGACACACCGGGACCCCCATACACCATATATTTT. Translated: CASNDTPGPPYTIYF.